This T cell receptor beta chain was sequenced for a study of blood T cell repertoires in COVID-19. Study summary: COVID-19 samples from acute and convalescent phases originated in the United States, Italy and Spain. Sample material is recorded as cDNA or gDNA derived from T cells, B-cell-depleted T cells, or PBMCs.

This CDR3 comprises 14 residues. Trimming removed 3 bases from V and 5 bases from J; junction bases left unmatched: 8. Germline V lookup: CDR1 GTSNPN, CDR2 SVGIG (reference sequence). Assay: immunoSEQ multiplex PCR; the TCRdb copy retains only in-frame clones and omits some. Among about 53,000 clones listed, roughly four fifths were seen once. This TCR was sampled from a human donor in a cohort sampled during active COVID-19. V and J are TRBV30 and TRBJ2-5, with 8 positions matching TRBD1. Material: peripheral blood. The CDR3: CAWRPGQVVETQYF. CDR3 nucleotide sequence: TGTGCCTGGAGGCCGGGACAGGTGGTTGAGACCCAGTACTTC.